This entry lists 18 T cell receptor beta chains sequenced from one sample in a study of T-cell memory formation after mild COVID-19. Using its own MiXCR run on the 5' RACE reads, TCRdb lists one record per CDR3 protein. The sample holds under 450,000 distinct CDR3 sequences; 13% to 15% are singletons and the top ten take around 22%. Sequencing was performed on PBMCs or a T cell subset sorted from them (not recorded which). Source of these receptors: a man aged 18 to 30 who had mild COVID-19 (a few samples of this study predate the infection). Cell type and time point are not known.

V is TRBV6-2 or TRBV6-3 and J is TRBJ1-1; tentative D call: TRBD1 (5 bases). From germline, CDR1 is MNHEY and CDR2 SVGEGT. This CDR3 has 14 residues. Trimming stripped 10 bases from V and 1 base from J, with 16 bases between. CDR3 region: CATQGTLKNTEAFF. CDR3 DNA: TGTGCCACGCAGGGTACACTTAAGAACACTGAAGCTTTCTTT.

This clonotype has more than one count but fewer than ten. This chain links TRBV6-2 or TRBV6-3 with TRBJ1-1; D unclear. The CDR3 spans 13 residues. V was trimmed by 6 bases and J by 4 bases, leaving 12 bases between them. Germline loops: CDR1 MNHEY, CDR2 SVGEGT. The CDR3 loop is CASSTVWGTEAFF. The CDR3 coding sequence is TGTGCCAGCAGCACAGTCTGGGGCACTGAAGCTTTCTTT.

The chain employs TRBV7-2 and TRBJ1-5; D possibly corresponds to TRBD1 (6 bases). Germline-derived CDR1 and CDR2 are SGHTA and FQGNSA. The CDR3 consists of 14 residues. The ends were cut back, 4 bases at V and 5 bases at J, with 12 bases in the middle. The chain's CDR3 is CASSSVTGDQPQHF. CDR3 sequence (DNA): TGTGCCAGCAGCTCCGTGACAGGAGATCAGCCCCAGCATTTT.

This clonotype was recorded many times. J is TRBJ2-1 and V is TRBV4-1, with 13 bases identical to TRBD2. CDR1 and CDR2 from the germline V gene are MGHRA and YSYEKL. There are 16 residues in the CDR3. The trim removed 2 bases at V and 4 bases at J, leaving 2 bases unmatched. The chain's CDR3 is CASSQRLAGGYNEQFF. CDR3 sequence (DNA): TGCGCCAGCAGCCAACGACTAGCGGGGGGTTACAATGAGCAGTTCTTC.

The chain couples TRBV4-2 to TRBJ1-3; TRBD1 might be the D (5 bases). There are 14 residues in the CDR3. V lost 0 bases, J lost 2 bases, and 5 bases lay in between. Per the germline V gene, CDR1 is LGHNA and CDR2 is YNFKEQ. The DNA for the CDR3 is TGTGCCAGCAGCCAAGACAGGGCTGGAAACACCATATATTTT. Amino acid sequence: CASSQDRAGNTIYF.

V is TRBV12-3 or TRBV12-4 and J is TRBJ2-1, with D possibly being TRBD1 or TRBD2 (5 bases each). V was trimmed by 2 bases and J by 1 base, leaving 9 bases between them. CDR3 length equals 15 residues. The DNA of the CDR3 is TGTGCCAGCAGTTTAAGGGACCCTTCCTACAATGAGCAGTTCTTC. It codes for CASSLRDPSYNEQFF.

In this sample, this clonotype turned up many times. V is TRBV4-2 and J is TRBJ1-4; no firm D call. This CDR3 comprises 12 residues. V was clipped by 0 bases and J by 7 bases, with 3 bases between them. Germline-derived CDR1 and CDR2 are LGHNA and YNFKEQ. CDR3 sequence reads: CASSQDSEKLFF. CDR3 nucleotides: TGTGCCAGCAGCCAAGATAGTGAAAAACTGTTTTTT.

The sample holds a few counts of this clonotype. The chain uses TRBV4-1 and TRBJ1-5; the match to TRBD1 covers 10 bases. The length of the CDR3 is 17 residues. Per the germline V gene, CDR1 is MGHRA and CDR2 is YSYEKL. V was clipped by 3 bases and J by 5 bases; unmatched bases: 10. CDR3 DNA sequence: TGCGCCAGCAGCCAGGAAAGTTCGACAGGGGGCTATCAGCCCCAGCATTTT. Its protein is CASSQESSTGGYQPQHF.

This clonotype was recorded a few times. CDR3 sequence reads: CASSQTGTGDTEAFF. CDR3 sequence (DNA): TGCGCCAGCAGCCAGACCGGGACAGGGGACACTGAAGCTTTCTTT. The V and J genes are TRBV4-1 and TRBJ1-1, with TRBD1 identical over 10 bases. CDR3 length: 15 residues. Trimming cost V 3 bases and J 3 bases; bases outside gene matches: 4. Germline loops: CDR1 MGHRA, CDR2 YSYEKL.

This clonotype was detected a few times. The rearrangement uses TRBV2 and TRBJ2-7, with 7 positions matching TRBD1. The CDR3 contains 15 residues. Germline V gene sequence: CDR1 SNHLY, CDR2 FYNNEI. With V trimmed by 7 bases and J by 0 bases, 9 bases remained unmatched. Written as DNA, the CDR3 is TGTGCCAGCACGTATCGGACAGGAACCTCCTACGAGCAGTACGTC. It codes for CASTYRTGTSYEQYV.

Only a few counts were recorded for this clonotype. The gene calls are TRBV6-2 or TRBV6-3 and TRBJ2-2, with TRBD1 matching over 7 bases. Trimming took 4 bases from V and 0 from J; bases not matched to a gene: 5. CDR1 is MNHEY, CDR2 SVGEGT, per germline. The CDR3 runs to 16 residues. The CDR3 loop reads CASSFRQGPNTGELFF. The CDR3, as DNA: TGTGCCAGCAGTTTCAGACAGGGACCGAACACCGGGGAGCTGTTTTTT.

The CDR3 DNA is TGTGCCATCAGTGGGGCCGGGACTGTTGGCGAGCAGTTCTTC. Translation: CAISGAGTVGEQFF. The chain carries TRBV10-3 and TRBJ2-1, with D possibly TRBD2 on 6 matching bases. This CDR3 contains 14 residues. Germline V gives CDR1 ENHRY, CDR2 SYGVKD. Trimming shortened V by 4 bases and J by 10 bases, and 17 bases separated the two germline ends.

This clonotype occurred a few times. This chain links TRBV13 with TRBJ2-5, with 14 bases aligning to TRBD2. CDR1 PRHDT and CDR2 FYEKMQ come from the germline V gene (reference sequence). CDR3 length: 17 residues. Germline trimming cut 4 bases from V and 3 bases from J; bases unmatched to any gene: 7. The CDR3 spells CASSSRGLAGGKETQYF. DNA of the CDR3: TGTGCCAGCAGCTCCAGAGGACTAGCGGGGGGAAAAGAGACCCAGTACTTC.

This clonotype was seen only a few times. The CDR3 sequence is CSGTGADGPSTDTQYF. DNA for the CDR3: TGCAGTGGTACCGGGGCCGACGGGCCTAGCACAGATACGCAGTATTTT. This chain connects TRBV20-1 to TRBJ2-3; D could derive from TRBD1 or TRBD2 (5 bases each). The CDR3 has 16 residues. Germline V gives CDR1 DFQATT, CDR2 SNEGSKA (reference sequence). Trimming took off 7 bases at V and 0 bases at J, with 20 bases between the two ends.

There are many counts of this clonotype. The chain joins TRBV7-3 to TRBJ2-1, with D tentatively TRBD2 (6 bases). The CDR3 covers 16 residues. V lost 5 bases and J lost 3, with 17 bases in between. Per germline, CDR1 SGHTA and CDR2 FQGTGA. The CDR3 bases are TGTGCCAGCAGCCCTAATCCCGGACTACACTACAATGAGCAGTTCTTC. It yields the protein CASSPNPGLHYNEQFF. Filled out from reference TRBV7-3 and TRBJ2-1, the complete variable domain reads GAGVSQTPSNKVTEKGKYVELRCDPISGHTALYWYRQSLGQGPEFLIYFQGTGAADDSGLPNDRFFAVRPEGSVSTLKIQRTERGDSAVYLCASSPNPGLHYNEQFFGPGTRLTVL.

This sequence joins TRBV6-6 and TRBJ2-2; 8 nucleotides agree with TRBD1. Germline CDR1 is MNHNY and CDR2 is SVGAGI (reference sequence). This CDR3 has 15 residues. V lost 4 bases to trimming and J lost 3 bases; unmatched junction nucleotides: 4. In nucleotides, the CDR3 is TGTGCCAGCAGTTCCCAACAGGGGGACACCGGGGAGCTGTTTTTT. Protein product: CASSSQQGDTGELFF.

This clonotype was detected a few times. This chain joins TRBV3-1 and TRBJ1-2; no firm D call. The V end lost 1 base, the J end lost 8 bases, and 11 bases lay between the germline ends. This CDR3 spans 13 amino acids. Germline CDR1 is LGHDT and CDR2 is YNNKEL (reference sequence). This chain's CDR3 is CASSQASGDGYTF. The CDR3 DNA follows: TGTGCCAGCAGCCAAGCCTCAGGAGACGGCTACACCTTC.

The chain is built from TRBV6-2 or TRBV6-3 and TRBJ2-1; 10 bases align to TRBD2. The V gene's germline CDR1 is MNHEY and CDR2 SVGEGT. Trimming at V came to 2 bases and at J to 4 bases, leaving 5 bases not matched to a gene. The CDR3 spans 16 residues. The CDR3 reads CASSYVGAGGYNEQFF. The CDR3 DNA follows: TGTGCCAGCAGTTACGTTGGAGCGGGGGGGTACAATGAGCAGTTCTTC.